The 18 T cell receptor beta chains in this list originate from one sample, sequenced in a study of cytomegalovirus exposure and HLA in healthy donors. PCR amplification relied on 60 Vbeta primers (plus 13 Jbeta primers). Profiling relied on immunoSEQ multiplex PCR, and the TCRdb table lists in-frame clones only, not all of them. The data contain 150,000 to 200,000 clones, about 81% of them seen just once; the ten biggest clones take up about 1.8%. The sample taken for sequencing was PBMCs. Receptors originate from a man aged 18 to 29 in good health and CMV-seronegative.

This sequence joins TRBV5-1 and TRBJ1-3; D is unresolved. V shed 0 bases and J shed 0 bases, with 10 bases lying between them. The CDR3 sequence is 16 residues long. Germline V gene sequence: CDR1 SGHRS, CDR2 YFSETQ. CDR3 protein: CASSLGQPDSGNTIYF. The CDR3 region has the DNA TGCGCCAGCAGCTTGGGACAACCGGACTCTGGAAACACCATATATTTT.

The chain uses TRBV25-1 and TRBJ2-1, with TRBD2 matching 10 bases. Germline CDR1 MGHDK, CDR2 SYGVNS. V lost 4 bases to trimming and J lost 9 bases; unmatched junction nucleotides: 15. The CDR3 is made up of 17 amino acids. The CDR3 loop reads CASSGTSSGSEQVEQFF. The CDR3 DNA sequence: TGTGCCAGCAGTGGAACATCTAGCGGGAGTGAACAAGTTGAGCAGTTCTTC.

This clone was picked up a small number of times. CDR3 amino acids: CSVRTSGKETQYF. The CDR3 bases are TGCAGCGTACGGACTAGCGGGAAAGAGACCCAGTACTTC. This chain joins TRBV29-1 and TRBJ2-5; 12 bases fit TRBD2. V dropped 6 bases and J dropped 3; count of bases not matched to a gene: 2. The CDR3 runs to 13 residues. Germline V lookup: CDR1 SQVTM, CDR2 ANQGSEA. The full variable domain, with the rest looked up from reference TRBV29-1 and TRBJ2-5, is SAVISQKPSRDICQRGTSLTIQCQVDSQVTMMFWYRQQPGQSLTLIATANQGSEATYESGFVIDKFPISRPNLTFSTLTVSNMSPEDSSIYLCSVRTSGKETQYFGPGTRLLVL.

The CDR3 here is CATSSRLADTQYF. The CDR3 region has the DNA TGTGCCACCAGCAGCAGACTAGCAGATACGCAGTATTTT. V usage is TRBV15 and J usage is TRBJ2-3; TRBD2 is a possible D gene (6 bases). Germline assignment: CDR1 LNHNV and CDR2 YYDKDF (reference sequence). The CDR3 is 13 residues long. V was clipped by 3 bases and J by 4 bases, with 8 bases between them. The variable domain in full, completed from reference TRBV15 and TRBJ2-3, reads DAMVIQNPRYQVTQFGKPVTLSCSQTLNHNVMYWYQQKSSQAPKLLFHYYDKDFNNEADTPDNFQSRRPNTSFCFLDIRSPGLGDTAMYLCATSSRLADTQYFGPGTRLTVL.

The rearrangement uses TRBV18 and TRBJ2-2, with 9 bases matching TRBD1. The CDR3 extends over 16 amino acids. The V segment lost 2 bases and the J segment 3 bases; nucleotides outside the gene matches: 4. CDR1 KGHSH and CDR2 LQKENI come from the germline V gene. CDR3: CASSPMTGGDTGELFF. The CDR3 nucleotides read TGTGCCAGCTCACCAATGACAGGGGGAGACACCGGGGAGCTGTTTTTT.

V and J are TRBV7-9 and TRBJ1-2, with D possibly matching TRBD1 (5 bases). This CDR3 contains 14 residues. Trimming pared 5 bases from V and 1 base from J, leaving 11 bases between. Germline loops: CDR1 SEHNR, CDR2 FQNEAQ (reference sequence). The CDR3: CASSIQGFNYGYTF. As DNA, the CDR3 is TGTGCCAGCAGCATTCAGGGATTTAACTATGGCTACACCTTC.

The chain has TRBV11-2 and TRBJ1-3, with a possible D match to TRBD1 (5 bases). V lost 5 bases and J lost 0, with 11 bases in between. The CDR3 contains 15 residues. Germline V gene data show CDR1 as SGHAT and CDR2 as FQNNGV. The CDR3 nucleotides are TGTGCCAGCAGCCCATCAGGGTCCTCTGGAAACACCATATATTTT. As protein: CASSPSGSSGNTIYF.

The rearrangement joins TRBV19 to TRBJ2-7; D is perhaps TRBD1 (5 bases). Trimming took 3 bases from V and 2 from J, leaving 17 bases between them. Germline V CDR1 and CDR2: LNHDA, SQIVND (reference sequence). The CDR3 covers 16 residues. The CDR3 DNA sequence: TGTGCCAGTAGTATTTGGGCCGGACATGGCGCCTACGAGCAGTACTTC. It yields the protein CASSIWAGHGAYEQYF. Combining the CDR3 with reference TRBV19 and TRBJ2-7 gives the whole variable domain DGGITQSPKYLFRKEGQNVTLSCEQNLNHDAMYWYRQDPGQGLRLIYYSQIVNDFQKGDIAEGYSVSREKKESFPLTVTSAQKNPTAFYLCASSIWAGHGAYEQYFGPGTRLTVT.

This clone was seen only a few times. The genes are TRBV6-5 and TRBJ2-7; possibly TRBD2 for D (5 bases). The length of the CDR3 is 15 residues. V was clipped by 0 bases and J by 3 bases, with 12 bases between them. The germline V gene has CDR1 MNHEY and CDR2 SVGAGI. The CDR3 region has the DNA TGTGCCAGCAGTTACTCGAGTTACGGGAACTACGAGCAGTACTTC. Encoded protein: CASSYSSYGNYEQYF.

This clone was detected only once. The CDR3 DNA reads TGTGCCACTGCGCCACAGGGCCTTGAGGATGAAAAACTGTTTTTT. It codes for CATAPQGLEDEKLFF. The rearrangement uses TRBV19 and TRBJ1-4; tentatively, D is TRBD1 (6 bases). The CDR3 has 15 amino acids. Germline V gene sequence: CDR1 LNHDA, CDR2 SQIVND (reference sequence). V was cut by 10 bases and J by 6 bases, with 21 bases left in between.

The chain employs TRBV19 and TRBJ1-5; D is ambiguous. Germline lookup yields CDR1 LNHDA and CDR2 SQIVND (reference sequence). The CDR3 is 15 residues long. The V end was cut by 5 bases, the J end by 0 bases, with 11 bases between. The CDR3 region is CASSPKIYSNQPQHF. CDR3 in DNA: TGTGCCAGTAGTCCAAAGATCTATAGCAATCAGCCCCAGCATTTT.

Regarding this clone: At one end, the junction sequence differs from germline, possibly due to a read error. The rearrangement joins TRBV29-1 to TRBJ2-3, with 15 bases fitting TRBD2. CDR1 is SQVTM and CDR2 is ANQGSEA in the germline V gene. This CDR3 has 19 residues. CDR3 residues: CSVEGTSGRRSLLTDTQYF. The DNA of the CDR3 is TGCAGCGTAGAAGGGACTAGCGGGAGGAGGTCGTTACTCACAGATACGCAGTATTTT.

The CDR3 coding sequence is TGCGCCAGCAGCTCCTCCTCCTACGAGCAGTACTTC. It yields the protein CASSSSSYEQYF. The V and J genes are TRBV5-1 and TRBJ2-7; no clear D. There are 12 residues in the CDR3. The germline gives CDR1 SGHRS, CDR2 YFSETQ. The V end was cut by 3 bases, the J end by 0 bases, with 4 bases between.

The genes are TRBV9 and TRBJ2-3, with TRBD2 identical over 8 bases. V lost 2 bases and J lost 2; bases outside the gene matches: 4. This CDR3 has 15 residues. Germline V gene lookup returns CDR1 SGDLS and CDR2 YYNGEE. The CDR3: CASSVSGGPTDTQYF. As DNA, the CDR3 is TGTGCCAGCAGCGTGAGCGGGGGCCCCACAGATACGCAGTATTTT.

This clone turned up a few times. The chain combines TRBV19 with TRBJ2-7, with 8 bases identical to TRBD2. The CDR3 contains 15 residues. Germline V CDR1 and CDR2: LNHDA, SQIVND (reference sequence). The V and J ends lost 4 bases and 2 bases, in that order; junction bases with no gene match: 7. The CDR3 sequence is CASSSASGGPYEQYF. The CDR3 DNA sequence: TGTGCCAGTAGTAGCGCCAGCGGGGGACCCTACGAGCAGTACTTC.

This clone was detected only once. This sample also contains other DNA sequences that code for the same CDR3. V is TRBV11-2 and J is TRBJ1-5; D uncertain. Germline-derived CDR1 and CDR2 are SGHAT and FQNNGV. V gave up 5 bases and J gave up 0 bases, with 5 bases separating them. The CDR3 consists of 13 residues. CDR3 residues: CASSLSSNQPQHF. The CDR3 bases are TGTGCCAGCAGCCTAAGTAGCAATCAGCCCCAGCATTTT.

The rearrangement joins TRBV2 to TRBJ2-1; 7 nucleotides align to TRBD2. Germline CDR1 is SNHLY and CDR2 is FYNNEI. Trimming cost V 4 bases and J 0 bases; bases outside gene matches: 12. The CDR3 extends over 18 amino acids. The CDR3 here is CASSARDLAVSSYNEQFF. CDR3 sequence (DNA): TGTGCCAGCAGTGCGAGAGATCTAGCGGTGAGCTCCTACAATGAGCAGTTCTTC.

J is TRBJ1-6 and V is TRBV6-5; D remains ambiguous. This CDR3 is 13 amino acids long. CDR1 is MNHEY, CDR2 SVGAGI, per germline. Trimming cost V 8 bases and J 7 bases, with 12 bases left between them. CDR3 sequence reads: CASGNRRNSPLHF. The CDR3 bases are TGTGCCAGCGGTAACCGGCGGAATTCACCCCTCCACTTT.